Presented here are 3 T cell receptor beta chains from one specimen sequenced in a study of blood T cells in healthy people across ages. The use of a sample-barcoded 5' primer and a J-beta primer mix characterized a second PCR of roughly 6 to 11 cycles. TCRdb re-analysed the 5' RACE reads in MiXCR, keeping a single row per CDR3 protein. The table records 550,000 to 800,000 distinct CDR3 sequences, roughly 30% of them present only once. The specimen sequenced was blood. Receptor source: a woman older than 75 in good health.

This clonotype was counted ten times or more. The gene calls are TRBV9 and TRBJ2-1; TRBD1 agrees at 7 bases. The ends lost 3 bases at V and 10 bases at J; junction bases unmatched: 10. Germline CDR1 reads SGDLS; CDR2 reads YYNGEE. The CDR3 loop spans 14 amino acids. CDR3 protein: CASSEGQPVEEQFF. The CDR3 region has the DNA TGTGCCAGCAGCGAGGGACAGCCAGTGGAGGAGCAGTTCTTC.

This clonotype was counted a few times. This may stem from a read error, because a much larger clone lies one nucleotide away. The rearrangement links TRBV7-6 to TRBJ2-7; TRBD2 aligns across 7 bases. Germline V CDR1 and CDR2: SGHVS, FNYEAQ. The CDR3 runs to 14 residues. CDR3 nucleotide sequence: TGTGCCAGCAGCTTGGAGACTAGCAGCTACGGGCAGTACTTC. This gives the protein CASSLETSSYGQYF. Filled out from reference TRBV7-6 and TRBJ2-7, the complete variable domain reads GAGVSQSPRYKVTKRGQDVALRCDPISGHVSLYWYRQALGQGPEFLTYFNYEAQQDKSGLPNDRFSAERPEGSISTLTIQRTEQRDSAMYRCASSLETSSYGQYFGPGTRLTVT.

This clonotype has more than one count but fewer than ten. This chain connects TRBV30 to TRBJ1-1, with D possibly being TRBD1 (5 bases). Trimming took off 4 bases at V and 3 bases at J, with 9 bases between the two ends. This CDR3 region has 12 residues. Per germline, CDR1 GTSNPN and CDR2 SVGIG (reference sequence). CDR3 nucleotide sequence: TGTGCCTGGACAGGGAGGGACACTGAAGCTTTCTTT. Protein sequence: CAWTGRDTEAFF.